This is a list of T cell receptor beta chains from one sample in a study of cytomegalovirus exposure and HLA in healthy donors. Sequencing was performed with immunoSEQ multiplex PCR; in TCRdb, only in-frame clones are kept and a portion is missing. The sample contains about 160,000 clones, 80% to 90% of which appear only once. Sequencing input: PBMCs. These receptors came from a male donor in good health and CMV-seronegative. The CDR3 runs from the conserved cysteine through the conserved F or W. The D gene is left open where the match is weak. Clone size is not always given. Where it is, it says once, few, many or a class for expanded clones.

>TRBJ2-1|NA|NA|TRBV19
CASSMDYSSYNEQFF
TGTGCCAGTAGTATGGACTACTCCTCCTACAATGAGCAGTTCTTC
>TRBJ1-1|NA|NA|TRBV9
CASSVALNTEAFF
TGTGCCAGCAGCGTAGCTTTAAACACTGAAGCTTTCTTT
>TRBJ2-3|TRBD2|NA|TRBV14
CASSPTSGGEGDTQYF
TGTGCCAGCAGCCCAACTAGCGGGGGGGAAGGAGATACGCAGTATTTT
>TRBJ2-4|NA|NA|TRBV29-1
CSFQPGVAKNIQYF
TGCAGCTTCCAACCCGGTGTCGCCAAAAACATTCAGTACTTC
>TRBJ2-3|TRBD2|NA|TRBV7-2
CASSLNAAGVFTDTQYF
TGTGCCAGCAGCTTAAATGCAGCGGGAGTTTTCACAGATACGCAGTATTTT
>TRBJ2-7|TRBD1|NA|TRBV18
CASSPRGLGVFPSYEQYF
TGTGCCAGCTCACCAAGGGGGCTGGGGGTCTTTCCCTCCTACGAGCAGTACTTC
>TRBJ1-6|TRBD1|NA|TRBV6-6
CASRNRDSYNSPLHF
TGTGCCAGCAGAAACCGGGACAGCTATAATTCACCCCTCCACTTT
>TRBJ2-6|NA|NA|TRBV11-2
CASSYGGGANVLTF
TGTGCCAGCAGCTATGGAGGAGGGGCCAACGTCCTGACTTTC
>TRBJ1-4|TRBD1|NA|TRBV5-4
CASSPMGTGGEKLFF
TGTGCCAGCAGCCCGATGGGGACAGGGGGCGAAAAACTGTTTTTT
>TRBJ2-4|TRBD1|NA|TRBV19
CASTQGTTGWNSAKNIQYF
TGTGCCAGTACCCAAGGGACGACAGGGTGGAACTCGGCCAAAAACATTCAGTACTTC
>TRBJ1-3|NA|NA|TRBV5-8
CASATGPSGNTIYF
TGTGCCAGCGCAACGGGTCCCTCTGGAAACACCATATATTTT
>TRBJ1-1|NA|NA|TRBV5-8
CASRTMVTEAFF
TGTGCCAGCCGAACTATGGTGACTGAAGCTTTCTTT
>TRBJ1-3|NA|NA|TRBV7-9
CASSLVGIGGGNTIYF
TGTGCCAGCAGCTTAGTAGGGATCGGAGGTGGAAACACCATATATTTT
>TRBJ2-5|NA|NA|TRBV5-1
CASSLRPGYQETQYF
TGCGCCAGCAGCTTGCGACCAGGGTACCAAGAGACCCAGTACTTC
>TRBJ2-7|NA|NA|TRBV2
CASSGSSYEQYF
TGTGCCAGCAGTGGGAGCTCCTACGAGCAGTACTTC
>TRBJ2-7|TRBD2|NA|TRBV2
CASSELAGGPYEQYF
TGTGCCAGCAGTGAACTAGCGGGAGGGCCCTACGAGCAGTACTTC
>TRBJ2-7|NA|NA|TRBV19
CASSIYYGYEQYF
TGTGCCAGTAGTATATACTATGGTTACGAGCAGTACTTC
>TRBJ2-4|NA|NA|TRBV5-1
CASSLGLGGAKNIQYF
TGCGCCAGCAGCTTGGGGCTCGGGGGAGCCAAAAACATTCAGTACTTC
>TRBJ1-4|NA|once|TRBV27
CASSSLQVSNEKLFF
TGTGCCAGCAGTTCCCTCCAGGTTTCCAATGAAAAACTGTTTTTT
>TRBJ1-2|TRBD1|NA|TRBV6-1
CASSTGNDGYTF
TGTGCCAGCTCGACAGGGAATGATGGCTACACCTTC
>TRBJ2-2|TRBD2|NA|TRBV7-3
CASSLLAQRGGTGELFF
TGTGCCAGCAGCTTACTCGCCCAGCGGGGGGGCACCGGGGAGCTGTTTTTT
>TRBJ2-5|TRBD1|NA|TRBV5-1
CASSSRDRGGETQYF
TGCGCCAGCAGCTCCCGGGACAGGGGTGGGGAGACCCAGTACTTC
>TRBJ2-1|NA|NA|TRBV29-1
CSVVDRHNEQFF
TGCAGCGTTGTCGACAGACACAATGAGCAGTTCTTC
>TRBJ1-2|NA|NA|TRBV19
CASSISGDYGYTF
TGTGCCAGTAGTATATCCGGGGACTATGGCTACACCTTC
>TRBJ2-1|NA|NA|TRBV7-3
CASSLMADPPNEQFF
TGTGCCAGCAGCTTAATGGCCGATCCCCCGAATGAGCAGTTCTTC
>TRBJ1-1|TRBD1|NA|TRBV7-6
CASSPTYRGDTEAFF
TGTGCCAGCAGCCCTACTTACAGGGGTGACACTGAAGCTTTCTTT
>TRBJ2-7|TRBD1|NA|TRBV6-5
CASSSTGVPSYEQYF
TGTGCCAGCAGTTCCACAGGGGTCCCTTCCTACGAGCAGTACTTC
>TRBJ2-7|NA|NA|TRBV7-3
CASSLTGLGSYEQYF
TGTGCCAGCAGCCTCACAGGGTTGGGCTCCTACGAGCAGTACTTC
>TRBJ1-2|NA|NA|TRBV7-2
CASSLTSGSGYGYTF
TGTGCCAGCAGCTTAACCTCGGGGAGCGGGTATGGCTACACCTTC
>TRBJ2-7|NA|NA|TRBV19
CASQSRAGSYEQYF
TGTGCCAGTCAGTCGCGGGCGGGCTCCTACGAGCAGTACTTC
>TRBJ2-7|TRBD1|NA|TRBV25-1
CASSGTGRYEQYF
TGTGCCAGCAGTGGGACAGGTAGATACGAGCAGTACTTC
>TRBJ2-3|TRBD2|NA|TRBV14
CASSPGTSGGTDTQYF
TGTGCCAGCAGCCCGGGGACTAGCGGGGGCACAGATACGCAGTATTTT
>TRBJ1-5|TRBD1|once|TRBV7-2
CASSPGQGINQPQHF
TGTGCCAGCAGCCCGGGACAGGGGATAAATCAGCCCCAGCATTTT
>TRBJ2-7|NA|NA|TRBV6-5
CASSYSTGNEQYF
TGTGCCAGCAGTTACTCGACCGGGAACGAGCAGTACTTC
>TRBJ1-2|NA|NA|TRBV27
CASSLGQFYGYTF
TGTGCCAGCAGTTTAGGCCAGTTCTATGGCTACACCTTC
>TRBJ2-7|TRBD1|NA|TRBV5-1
CASSYGDSSYEQYF
TGCGCCAGCAGCTACGGGGACAGCTCCTACGAGCAGTACTTC
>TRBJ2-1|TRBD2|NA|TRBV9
CASSVAGGTGEQFF
TGTGCCAGCAGCGTAGCGGGGGGTACAGGCGAGCAGTTCTTC
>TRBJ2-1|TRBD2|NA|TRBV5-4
CASSFGGSGGIGEQFF
TGTGCCAGCAGCTTTGGCGGGAGCGGGGGGATCGGTGAGCAGTTCTTC
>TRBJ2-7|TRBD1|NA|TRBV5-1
CASSLGGGQGDYEQYF
TGCGCCAGCAGCTTGGGGGGGGGACAGGGAGACTACGAGCAGTACTTC
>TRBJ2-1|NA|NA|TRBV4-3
CASSQRTAAHSYNEQFF
TGCGCCAGCAGCCAAAGGACAGCCGCACACTCCTACAATGAGCAGTTCTTC
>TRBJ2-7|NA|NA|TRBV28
CASSPMEYEQYF
TGTGCCAGCAGTCCCATGGAGTACGAGCAGTACTTC
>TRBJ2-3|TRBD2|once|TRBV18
CASSPLAGVLTDTQYF
TGTGCCAGCTCACCATTAGCGGGGGTTCTCACAGATACGCAGTATTTT
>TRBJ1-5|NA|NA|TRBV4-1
CASSTHAGGGQPQHF
TGCGCCAGCAGCACCCACGCTGGGGGCGGTCAGCCCCAGCATTTT
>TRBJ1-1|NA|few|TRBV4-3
CASSQERESTAFF
TGCGCCAGCAGCCAAGAGAGGGAAAGCACAGCTTTCTTT
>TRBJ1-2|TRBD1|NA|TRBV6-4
CASSKGGTGGVRGYTF
TGTGCCAGCAGTAAGGGAGGAACAGGGGGCGTACGGGGCTACACCTTC
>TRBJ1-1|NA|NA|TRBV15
CATSRAGEQGGLMNTEAFF
TGTGCCACCAGCAGAGCTGGGGAACAGGGCGGGTTGATGAACACTGAAGCTTTCTTT
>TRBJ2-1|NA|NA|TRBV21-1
CASSELAEEENEQFF
TGTGCCAGCAGCGAACTAGCGGAGGAGGAGAATGAGCAGTTCTTC
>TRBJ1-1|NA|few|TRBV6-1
CASSGNMNTEAFF
TGTGCCAGCTCGGGAAACATGAACACTGAAGCTTTCTTT
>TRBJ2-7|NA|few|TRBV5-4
CASSRAGTTLWQYF
TGTGCCAGCAGCCGGGCGGGGACCACTCTTTGGCAGTACTTC
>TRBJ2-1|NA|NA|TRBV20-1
CSAVRGYEQFF
TGCAGTGCCGTAAGGGGATATGAGCAGTTCTTC
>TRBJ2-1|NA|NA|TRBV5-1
CASSADTSSYNEQFF
TGCGCCAGCAGTGCTGACACCAGCTCCTACAATGAGCAGTTCTTC
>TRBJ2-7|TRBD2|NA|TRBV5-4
CASSSGLAGAYEQYF
TGTGCCAGCAGCTCGGGACTAGCGGGAGCCTACGAGCAGTACTTC
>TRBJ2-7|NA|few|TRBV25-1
CASSVRTASHEQYF
TGTGCCAGCAGTGTGCGGACAGCTTCCCACGAGCAGTACTTC